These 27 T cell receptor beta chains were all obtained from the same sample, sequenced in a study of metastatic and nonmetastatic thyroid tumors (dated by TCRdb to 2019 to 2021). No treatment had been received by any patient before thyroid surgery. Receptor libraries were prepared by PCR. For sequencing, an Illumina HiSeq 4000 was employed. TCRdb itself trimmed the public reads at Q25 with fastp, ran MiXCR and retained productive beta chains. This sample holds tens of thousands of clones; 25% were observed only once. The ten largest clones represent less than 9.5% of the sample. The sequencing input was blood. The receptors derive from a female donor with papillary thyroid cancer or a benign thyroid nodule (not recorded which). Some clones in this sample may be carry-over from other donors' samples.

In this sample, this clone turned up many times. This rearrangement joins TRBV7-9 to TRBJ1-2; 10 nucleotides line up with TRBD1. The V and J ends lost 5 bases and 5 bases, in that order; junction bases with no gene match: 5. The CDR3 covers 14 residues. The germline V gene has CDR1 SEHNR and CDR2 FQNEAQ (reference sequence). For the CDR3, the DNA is TGTGCCAGCAGCCAGGGGACAGGGGCTTATGGCTACACCTTC. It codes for CASSQGTGAYGYTF.

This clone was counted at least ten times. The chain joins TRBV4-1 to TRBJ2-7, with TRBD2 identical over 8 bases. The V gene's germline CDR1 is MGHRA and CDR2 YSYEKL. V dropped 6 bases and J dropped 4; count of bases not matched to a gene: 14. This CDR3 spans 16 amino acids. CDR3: CASSRASLAGRYEQYF. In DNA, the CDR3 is TGCGCCAGCAGTCGTGCCTCATTAGCGGGACGGTACGAGCAGTACTTC.

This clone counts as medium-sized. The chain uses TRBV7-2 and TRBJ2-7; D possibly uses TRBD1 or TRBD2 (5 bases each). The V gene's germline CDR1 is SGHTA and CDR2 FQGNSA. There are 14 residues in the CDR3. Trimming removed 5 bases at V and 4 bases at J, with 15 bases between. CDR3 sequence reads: CASSTGPEAYEQYF. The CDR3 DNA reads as TGTGCCAGCAGCACGGGACCCGAGGCTTACGAGCAGTACTTC.

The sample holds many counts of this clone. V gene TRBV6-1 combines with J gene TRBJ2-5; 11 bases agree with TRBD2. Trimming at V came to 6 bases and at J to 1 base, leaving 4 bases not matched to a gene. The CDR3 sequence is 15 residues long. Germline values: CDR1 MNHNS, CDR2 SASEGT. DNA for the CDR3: TGTGCCAGCAGCGGACTAGCGGGTTTCCAAGAGACCCAGTACTTC. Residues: CASSGLAGFQETQYF.

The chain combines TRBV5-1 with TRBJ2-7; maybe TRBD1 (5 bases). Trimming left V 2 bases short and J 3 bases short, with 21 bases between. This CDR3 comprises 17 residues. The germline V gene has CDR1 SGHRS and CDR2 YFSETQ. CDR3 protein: CASSLEQGARWFYEQYF. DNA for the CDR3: TGCGCCAGCAGCTTAGAGCAAGGGGCCCGGTGGTTCTACGAGCAGTACTTC.

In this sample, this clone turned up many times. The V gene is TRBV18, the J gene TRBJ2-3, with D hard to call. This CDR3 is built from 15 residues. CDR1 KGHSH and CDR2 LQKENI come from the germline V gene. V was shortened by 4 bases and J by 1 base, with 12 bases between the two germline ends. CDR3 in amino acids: CASSQLLEGTDTQYF. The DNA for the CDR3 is TGTGCCAGCTCACAGCTGTTAGAGGGCACAGATACGCAGTATTTT.

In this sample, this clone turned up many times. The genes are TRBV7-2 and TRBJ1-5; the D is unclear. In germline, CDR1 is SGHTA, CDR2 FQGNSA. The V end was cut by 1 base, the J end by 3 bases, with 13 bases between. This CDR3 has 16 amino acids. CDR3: CASSLVGVGLNQPQHF. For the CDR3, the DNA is TGTGCCAGCAGCTTAGTGGGTGTTGGTCTCAATCAGCCCCAGCATTTT.

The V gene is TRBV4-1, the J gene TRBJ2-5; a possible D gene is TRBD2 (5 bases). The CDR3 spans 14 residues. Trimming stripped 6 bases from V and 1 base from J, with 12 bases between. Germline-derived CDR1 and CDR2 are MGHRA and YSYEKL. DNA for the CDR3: TGCGCCAGCAGTCGATTCAGCGGCCAAGAGACCCAGTACTTC. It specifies CASSRFSGQETQYF.

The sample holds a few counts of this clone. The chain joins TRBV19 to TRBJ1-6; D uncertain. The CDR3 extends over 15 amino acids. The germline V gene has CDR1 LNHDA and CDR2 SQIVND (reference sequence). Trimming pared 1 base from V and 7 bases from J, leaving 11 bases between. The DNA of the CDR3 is TGTGCCAGTAGTATAGTTGACTCGGGAAATTCACCCCTCCACTTT. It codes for CASSIVDSGNSPLHF.

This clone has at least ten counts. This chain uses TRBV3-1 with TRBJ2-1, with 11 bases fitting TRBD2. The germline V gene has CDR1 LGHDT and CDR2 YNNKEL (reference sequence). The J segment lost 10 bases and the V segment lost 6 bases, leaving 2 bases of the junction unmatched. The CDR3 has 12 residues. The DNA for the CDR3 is TGTGCCAGCAGTTCTAGCGGGGGGGAGCAGTTCTTC. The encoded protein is CASSSSGGEQFF.

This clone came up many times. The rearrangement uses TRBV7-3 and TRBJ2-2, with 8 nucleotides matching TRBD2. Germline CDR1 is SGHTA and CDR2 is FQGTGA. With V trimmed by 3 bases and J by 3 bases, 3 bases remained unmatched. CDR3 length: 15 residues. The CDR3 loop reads CASSFLSGDTGELFF. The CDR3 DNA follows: TGTGCCAGCAGCTTCCTTAGCGGGGACACCGGGGAGCTGTTTTTT.

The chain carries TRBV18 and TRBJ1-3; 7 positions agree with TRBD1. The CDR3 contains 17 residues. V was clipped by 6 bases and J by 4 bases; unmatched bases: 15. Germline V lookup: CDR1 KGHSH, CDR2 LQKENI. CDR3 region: CASSRERTGLVGNTIYF. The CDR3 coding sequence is TGTGCCAGCTCGAGGGAAAGGACAGGTCTTGTCGGAAACACCATATATTTT.

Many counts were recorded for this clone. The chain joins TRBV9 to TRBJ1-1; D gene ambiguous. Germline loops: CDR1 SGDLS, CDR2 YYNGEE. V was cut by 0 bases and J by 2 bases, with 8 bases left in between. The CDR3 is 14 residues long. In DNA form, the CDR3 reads TGTGCCAGCAGCGTAGGGCAGCTAAACACTGAAGCTTTCTTT. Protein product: CASSVGQLNTEAFF.

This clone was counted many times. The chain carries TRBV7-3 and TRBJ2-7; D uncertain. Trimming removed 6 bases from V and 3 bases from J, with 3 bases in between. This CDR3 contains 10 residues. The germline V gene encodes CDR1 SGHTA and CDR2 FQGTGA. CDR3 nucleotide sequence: TGTGCCAGCAGTTTCTACGAGCAGTACTTC. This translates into CASSFYEQYF.

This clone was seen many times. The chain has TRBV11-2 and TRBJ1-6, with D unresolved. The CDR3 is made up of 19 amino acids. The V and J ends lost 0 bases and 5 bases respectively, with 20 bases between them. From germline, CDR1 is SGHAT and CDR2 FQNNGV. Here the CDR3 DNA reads TGTGCCAGCAGCTTAGAGGGTGGTAGACCTCGGGATAATAATTCACCCCTCCACTTT. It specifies CASSLEGGRPRDNNSPLHF.

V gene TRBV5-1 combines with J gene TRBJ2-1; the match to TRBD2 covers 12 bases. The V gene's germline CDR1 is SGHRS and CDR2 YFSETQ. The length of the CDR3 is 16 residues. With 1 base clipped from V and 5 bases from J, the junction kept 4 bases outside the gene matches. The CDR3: CASSLRWTSGNNEQFF. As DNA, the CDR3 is TGCGCCAGCAGCTTGAGGTGGACTAGCGGGAACAATGAGCAGTTCTTC. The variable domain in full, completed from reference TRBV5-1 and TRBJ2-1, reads KAGVTQTPRYLIKTRGQQVTLSCSPISGHRSVSWYQQTPGQGLQFLFEYFSETQRNKGNFPGRFSGRQFSNSRSEMNVSTLELGDSALYLCASSLRWTSGNNEQFFGPGTRLTVL.

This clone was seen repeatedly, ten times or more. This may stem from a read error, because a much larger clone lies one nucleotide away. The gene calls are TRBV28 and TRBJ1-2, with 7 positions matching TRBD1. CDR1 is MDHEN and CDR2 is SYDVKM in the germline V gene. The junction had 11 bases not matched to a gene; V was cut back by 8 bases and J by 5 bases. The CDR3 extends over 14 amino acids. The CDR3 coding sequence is TGTGCCAGCGAAACTCCGGGGACAGCTTATGGCTACACCTTC. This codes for CASETPGTAYGYTF.

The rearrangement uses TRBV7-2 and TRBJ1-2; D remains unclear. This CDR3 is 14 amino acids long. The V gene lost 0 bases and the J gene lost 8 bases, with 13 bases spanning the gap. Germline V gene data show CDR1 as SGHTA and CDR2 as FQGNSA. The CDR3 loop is CASSLAIGGWGYTF. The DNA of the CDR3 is TGTGCCAGCAGCTTAGCGATCGGAGGTTGGGGCTACACCTTC.

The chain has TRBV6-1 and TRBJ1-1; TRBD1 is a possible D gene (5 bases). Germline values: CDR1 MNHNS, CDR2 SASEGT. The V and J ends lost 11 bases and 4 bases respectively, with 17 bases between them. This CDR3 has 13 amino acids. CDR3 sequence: CAVEHGAGTEAFF. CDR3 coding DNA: TGTGCCGTGGAACATGGGGCGGGCACTGAAGCTTTCTTT.

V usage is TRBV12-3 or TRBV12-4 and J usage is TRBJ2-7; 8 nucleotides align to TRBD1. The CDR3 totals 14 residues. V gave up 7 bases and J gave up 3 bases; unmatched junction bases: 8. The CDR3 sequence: CASNSGTGFYEQYF. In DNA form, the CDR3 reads TGTGCCAGCAATTCCGGGACAGGCTTCTACGAGCAGTACTTC.

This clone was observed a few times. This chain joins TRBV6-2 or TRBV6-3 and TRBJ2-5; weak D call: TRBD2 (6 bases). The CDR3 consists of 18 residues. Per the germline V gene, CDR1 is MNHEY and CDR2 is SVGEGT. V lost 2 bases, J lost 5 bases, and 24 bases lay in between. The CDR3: CASSYPSVTRRAWETQYF. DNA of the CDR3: TGTGCCAGCAGTTACCCATCGGTGACTAGGAGGGCCTGGGAGACCCAGTACTTC.

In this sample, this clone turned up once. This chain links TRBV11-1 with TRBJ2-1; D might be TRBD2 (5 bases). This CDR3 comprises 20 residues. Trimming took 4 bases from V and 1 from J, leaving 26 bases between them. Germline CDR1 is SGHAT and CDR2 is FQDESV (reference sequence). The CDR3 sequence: CASSSAREGEAAISYNEQFF. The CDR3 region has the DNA TGTGCCAGCAGCTCCGCGAGGGAAGGCGAAGCGGCCATATCCTACAATGAGCAGTTCTTC.

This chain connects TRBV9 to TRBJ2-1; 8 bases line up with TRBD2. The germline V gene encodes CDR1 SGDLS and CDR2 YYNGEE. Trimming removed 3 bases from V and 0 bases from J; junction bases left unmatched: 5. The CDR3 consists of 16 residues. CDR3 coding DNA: TGTGCCAGCAGCGAGAGGGGACTAGGCTCCTACAATGAGCAGTTCTTC. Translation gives CASSERGLGSYNEQFF.

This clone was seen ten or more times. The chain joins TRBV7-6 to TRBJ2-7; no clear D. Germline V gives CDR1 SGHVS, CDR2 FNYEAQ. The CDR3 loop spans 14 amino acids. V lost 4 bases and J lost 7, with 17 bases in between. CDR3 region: CASSSVEYSAEQYF. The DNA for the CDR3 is TGTGCCAGCAGCTCAGTTGAGTACTCTGCGGAGCAGTACTTC.

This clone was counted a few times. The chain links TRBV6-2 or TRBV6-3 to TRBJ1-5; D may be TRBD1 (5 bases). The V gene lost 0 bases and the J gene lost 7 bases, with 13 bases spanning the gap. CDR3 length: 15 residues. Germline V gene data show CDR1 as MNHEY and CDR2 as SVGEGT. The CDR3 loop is CASSYSEGFEQPQHF. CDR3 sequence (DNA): TGTGCCAGCAGTTACTCCGAGGGGTTCGAGCAGCCCCAGCATTTT.

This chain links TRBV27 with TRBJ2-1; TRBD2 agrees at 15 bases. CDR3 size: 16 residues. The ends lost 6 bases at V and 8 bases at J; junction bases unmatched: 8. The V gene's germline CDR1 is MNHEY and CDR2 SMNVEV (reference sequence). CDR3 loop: CASSFLGLAGGDEQFF. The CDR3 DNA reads TGTGCCAGCAGCTTCTTAGGACTAGCGGGAGGGGATGAGCAGTTCTTC.

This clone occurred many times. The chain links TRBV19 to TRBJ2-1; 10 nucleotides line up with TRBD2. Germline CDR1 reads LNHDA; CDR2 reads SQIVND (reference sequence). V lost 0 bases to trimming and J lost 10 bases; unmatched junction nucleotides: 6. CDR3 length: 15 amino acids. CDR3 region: CASSIDRGLATEQFF. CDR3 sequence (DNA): TGTGCCAGTAGTATAGATCGGGGACTAGCGACAGAGCAGTTCTTC.